Below are 23 T cell receptor beta chains sequenced from a single sample in a study of molecular identifiers for immune sequencing clone quantification. Via MiXCR, TCRdb re-called the PCR reads, giving one row per CDR3 protein. This sample carries under 600,000 distinct CDR3 sequences, about 25% of them seen once, and the ten largest clones take around 0.79%. The specimen sequenced was naive CD8+ T cells from blood, with Jurkat cell RNA spiked in. Subset of the sample: FACS-sorted CD8+CD4-CCR7+CD45RA+ naive T cells. The receptors here all came from a human donor in good health. Some libraries in this study had Jurkat cell RNA spiked in.

This clonotype was observed a handful of times. The CDR3 sequence is CASSGRGGVYTEAFF. Here the CDR3 DNA reads TGTGCCAGCAGCGGGAGGGGAGGGGTATACACTGAAGCTTTCTTT. The chain combines TRBV11-2 with TRBJ1-1; D possibly corresponds to TRBD1 (5 bases). Per the germline V gene, CDR1 is SGHAT and CDR2 is FQNNGV. The length of the CDR3 is 15 residues. V was clipped by 5 bases and J by 3 bases, with 16 bases between them.

The chain carries TRBV12-5 and TRBJ2-7; weak D call: TRBD1 (6 bases). Germline assignment: CDR1 LGHNT and CDR2 FRNRAP. CDR3 size: 15 residues. V shed 1 base and J shed 4 bases, with 14 bases lying between them. CDR3 loop: CASGLDDRPEYEQYF. The CDR3 DNA reads as TGTGCTAGTGGTTTGGATGACAGGCCCGAGTACGAGCAGTACTTC.

The gene calls are TRBV19 and TRBJ1-5; 9 nucleotides match TRBD1. V shed 5 bases, J shed 6 bases, and the junction held 8 bases outside the gene matches. Germline loops: CDR1 LNHDA, CDR2 SQIVND (reference sequence). The CDR3 covers 15 residues. CDR3 sequence reads: CASSFPDRGGQPQHF. The CDR3 nucleotides are TGTGCCAGTAGTTTCCCGGACAGGGGTGGTCAGCCCCAGCATTTT.

In this sample, this clonotype turned up many times. The chain couples TRBV29-1 to TRBJ2-3; 10 bases agree with TRBD2. The CDR3 is 15 amino acids. With 4 bases clipped from V and 2 bases from J, the junction kept 6 bases outside the gene matches. Germline V gives CDR1 SQVTM, CDR2 ANQGSEA. As DNA, the CDR3 is TGCAGCGTTGGTCCTAGCGGGAGTCCCACAGATACGCAGTATTTT. Its translation is CSVGPSGSPTDTQYF.

This clonotype showed up many times. The chain joins TRBV12-3 or TRBV12-4 to TRBJ1-1; D possibly corresponds to TRBD1 (6 bases). V was cut by 3 bases and J by 4 bases, with 12 bases left in between. This CDR3 is built from 14 residues. This chain's CDR3 is CASSFGGAGTEAFF. The CDR3 region has the DNA TGTGCCAGCAGTTTTGGGGGCGCGGGCACTGAAGCTTTCTTT.

As concerns this clonotype: This may arise from a read error, as a much more abundant clone is one base away. For the CDR3, the DNA is TGTGCCAGCAGATACAGGGGGCTCGACTACGAGCAGTACTTC. As protein: CASRYRGLDYEQYF. The rearrangement uses TRBV28 and TRBJ2-7, with TRBD1 matching 9 bases. This CDR3 spans 14 amino acids. The germline gives CDR1 MDHEN, CDR2 SYDVKM. Unmatched junction bases numbered 6, after V lost 6 bases and J lost 3 bases.

This clonotype showed up many times. V gene TRBV30 combines with J gene TRBJ2-2; 8 positions agree with TRBD1. Trimming took 0 bases from V and 6 from J; bases not matched to a gene: 3. CDR3 size: 14 residues. Germline CDR1 is GTSNPN and CDR2 is SVGIG (reference sequence). CDR3 sequence: CAWSVGQGAGELFF. DNA of the CDR3: TGTGCCTGGAGTGTCGGACAGGGCGCCGGGGAGCTGTTTTTT.

For this clonotype: Likely a read error: the CDR3 ends without its conserved phenylalanine or tryptophan. The chain combines TRBV7-2 with TRBJ2-1; 9 positions agree with TRBD2. The length of the CDR3 is 17 residues. Trimming took 2 bases from V and 0 from J; bases not matched to a gene: 5. Germline V gives CDR1 SGHTA, CDR2 FQGNSA. The CDR3 loop is CASSLSAGGVSYNEQFL. The CDR3 nucleotides are TGTGCCAGCAGCTTATCAGCGGGAGGAGTCTCCTACAATGAGCAGTTCCTC.

This clonotype was recorded many times. This rearrangement joins TRBV7-9 to TRBJ1-1; perhaps TRBD1 as D (6 bases). Trimming removed 5 bases at V and 5 bases at J, with 21 bases between. The length of the CDR3 is 16 residues. From germline, CDR1 is SEHNR and CDR2 FQNEAQ (reference sequence). The CDR3 coding sequence is TGTGCCAGCAGCCCCCCGACAGGTCCCCTGAGTACTGAAGCTTTCTTT. Its translation is CASSPPTGPLSTEAFF.

This clonotype has just a few counts. The chain uses TRBV6-5 and TRBJ1-5; no reliable D call. The germline V gene has CDR1 MNHEY and CDR2 SVGAGI. CDR3 length equals 13 residues. V shed 6 bases and J shed 9 bases, with 15 bases lying between them. The CDR3 DNA reads TGTGCCAGCAGCCAAGGACCTTATCGGCCCCAGCATTTT. Translated: CASSQGPYRPQHF.

Of note for this clonotype: Germline is not matched at one junction end, which may reflect a read error. This chain uses TRBV7-9 with TRBJ2-7, with 8 bases lining up with TRBD1. The germline CDR1 and CDR2 sequences are SEHNR and FQNEAQ (reference sequence). The CDR3 contains 12 residues. CDR3 in amino acids: CASSPDRDEQSF. The CDR3 nucleotides read TGTGCCAGCAGCCCGGACAGGGACGAGCAGTCCTTC.

In its sample, this clonotype was seen a few times. The rearrangement uses TRBV7-9 and TRBJ2-7; D ambiguous. CDR1 is SEHNR and CDR2 is FQNEAQ in the germline V gene (reference sequence). Trimming cost V 6 bases and J 0 bases, with 9 bases left between them. This CDR3 contains 13 residues. CDR3 nucleotides: TGTGCCAGCAGAGGACCCCCCTCCTACGAGCAGTACTTC. This gives the protein CASRGPPSYEQYF.

J is TRBJ2-5 and V is TRBV11-2; TRBD1 aligns across 7 bases. Germline values: CDR1 SGHAT, CDR2 FQNNGV. V lost 0 bases, J lost 4 bases, and 5 bases stayed unmatched. The CDR3 spans 15 residues. Here the CDR3 reads CASSLDRGLRETQYF. CDR3 DNA: TGTGCCAGCAGCTTAGACAGGGGGTTGAGAGAGACCCAGTACTTC.

About this clonotype: A much larger clone differs by one base, so this may be a read error. This CDR3 fails to terminate in the conserved phenylalanine or tryptophan, so it likely reflects a read error. This chain connects TRBV13 to TRBJ2-2; TRBD2 matches 14 bases. In germline, CDR1 is PRHDT, CDR2 FYEKMQ (reference sequence). With 5 bases clipped from V and 7 bases from J, the junction kept 9 bases outside the gene matches. The CDR3 has 17 residues. CDR3 nucleotides: TGTGCCAGCAGCCCCCAGGGACTAGCGGGAGCGGACGGGGAGCTGTTTCTT. Protein: CASSPQGLAGADGELFL.

This sequence joins TRBV4-3 and TRBJ2-7; D is unclear. The germline V gene encodes CDR1 LGHNA and CDR2 YSLEER. CDR3 length: 16 residues. The ends were cut back, 0 bases at V and 1 base at J, with 13 bases in the middle. CDR3 amino acids: CASSQDRVAVSYEQYF. The CDR3 DNA is TGCGCCAGCAGCCAAGATCGGGTGGCAGTTTCCTACGAGCAGTACTTC.

Notes on this clonotype: The junction differs from germline at one of its ends, possibly a read error. The chain combines TRBV7-8 with TRBJ1-1, with a possible D match to TRBD1 (5 bases). The CDR3 spans 15 residues. Germline loops: CDR1 SGHVS, CDR2 FQNEAQ. This CDR3 is CAGSLVEGLNTEAFF. DNA of the CDR3: TGTGCCGGCAGCTTAGTGGAGGGGCTGAACACTGAAGCTTTCTTT.

This rearrangement joins TRBV7-9 to TRBJ1-1, with TRBD1 as a possible D gene (6 bases). The CDR3 has 15 residues. Germline loops: CDR1 SEHNR, CDR2 FQNEAQ (reference sequence). V was cut by 5 bases and J by 0 bases, with 13 bases left in between. CDR3 protein: CASSPGEGMNTEAFF. DNA of the CDR3: TGTGCCAGCAGCCCAGGGGAGGGAATGAACACTGAAGCTTTCTTT.

This chain connects TRBV3-1 to TRBJ2-7; D tentatively fits TRBD1 or TRBD2 (6 bases each). CDR3 length: 12 amino acids. The germline CDR1 and CDR2 sequences are LGHDT and YNNKEL (reference sequence). V shed 11 bases and J shed 7 bases, with 18 bases lying between them. The CDR3 here is CAAGGGGGEQYF. The CDR3 DNA sequence: TGTGCCGCCGGAGGAGGGGGAGGAGAGCAGTACTTC.

A word on this clonotype: The junction and the germline gene differ at one end; a read error may be behind it. V gene TRBV20-1 combines with J gene TRBJ2-7; 7 bases are shared with TRBD1. Germline CDR1 reads DFQATT; CDR2 reads SNEGSKA (reference sequence). The CDR3 is 15 amino acids. The CDR3 bases are TGCAGTGCTAGAGGAAAGACAGGGAGACCCTACGAGGAGTACTTC. Translation: CSARGKTGRPYEEYF.

Worth noting for this clonotype: A much larger clone is a single base away; this may be a read error. The CDR3 is CANSLESGRAEQFF. In DNA form, the CDR3 reads TGTGCCAACAGCTTAGAGTCAGGACGAGCTGAGCAGTTCTTC. The chain has TRBV7-6 and TRBJ2-1; unclear D gene. Germline lookup yields CDR1 SGHVS and CDR2 FNYEAQ. CDR3 length: 14 residues.

This clonotype was seen many times. The chain's CDR3 is CSARVWQGPTNTEAFF. The CDR3 DNA is TGCAGTGCTAGAGTGTGGCAGGGGCCGACGAACACTGAAGCTTTCTTT. This chain connects TRBV20-1 to TRBJ1-1, with TRBD1 as a possible D gene (6 bases). V was clipped by 1 base and J by 1 base, with 16 bases between them. The CDR3 extends over 16 amino acids. Germline CDR1 reads DFQATT; CDR2 reads SNEGSKA (reference sequence).

This chain uses TRBV27 with TRBJ2-7; maybe TRBD2 (5 bases). V dropped 9 bases and J dropped 0 bases, with 9 bases sitting between them. CDR1 is MNHEY and CDR2 is SMNVEV in the germline V gene (reference sequence). The CDR3 is 12 amino acids. CDR3 sequence reads: CASKGSSYEQYF. CDR3 nucleotide sequence: TGTGCCAGTAAAGGGAGCTCCTACGAGCAGTACTTC.

The V gene is TRBV4-1, the J gene TRBJ1-6, with TRBD1 identical over 8 bases. The CDR3 loop spans 14 amino acids. Germline values: CDR1 MGHRA, CDR2 YSYEKL. With 6 bases clipped from V and 9 bases from J, the junction kept 7 bases outside the gene matches. CDR3: CASSQTGVFSPLHF. CDR3 in DNA: TGCGCCAGCAGTCAGACAGGGGTCTTTTCACCCCTCCACTTT.